This entry lists 18 T cell receptor beta chains sequenced from one sample in a study of control samples from healthy donors and cancer patients. Sequenced by immunoSEQ multiplex PCR; TCRdb stores in-frame clones only, minus some. Here the sample spans some 410,000 clones, over 75% being singletons. The sequenced sample was PBMCs. The receptors shown here come from a man aged 40-55 years with head and neck cancer.

This rearrangement joins TRBV10-2 to TRBJ2-7; D is perhaps TRBD2 (5 bases). This CDR3 comprises 14 residues. Trimming stripped 3 bases from V and 1 base from J, with 10 bases between. Germline CDR1 is WSHSY and CDR2 is SAAADI. DNA of the CDR3: TGCGCCAGCAGTGATGCGGGCGGTTCCTACGAGCAGTACTTC. This codes for CASSDAGGSYEQYF.

The gene calls are TRBV4-2 and TRBJ2-2, with 8 bases matching TRBD2. The CDR3 runs to 16 residues. Germline lookup yields CDR1 LGHNA and CDR2 YNFKEQ. V shed 3 bases, J shed 4 bases, and the junction held 7 bases outside the gene matches. CDR3 sequence reads: CASSHSGGAGTGELFF. For the CDR3, the DNA is TGTGCCAGCAGCCACTCCGGGGGGGCGGGCACCGGGGAGCTGTTTTTT.

V usage is TRBV9 and J usage is TRBJ2-1; 7 nucleotides line up with TRBD2. V shed 4 bases and J 5 bases; nucleotides not matched to a gene: 6. Germline CDR1 and CDR2: SGDLS and YYNGEE. The CDR3 has 14 amino acids. CDR3 protein: CASSTRLADNEQFF. The CDR3 DNA follows: TGTGCCAGCAGCACACGACTAGCTGACAATGAGCAGTTCTTC.

V is TRBV18 and J is TRBJ2-1, with TRBD1 identical over 7 bases. V gave up 6 bases and J gave up 7 bases; unmatched junction bases: 9. The CDR3 is 14 residues long. Germline V gene lookup returns CDR1 KGHSH and CDR2 LQKENI. The CDR3 nucleotides read TGTGCCAGCTCCCTCGACAGGGATGGGAATGAGCAGTTCTTC. Protein sequence: CASSLDRDGNEQFF.

The chain recombines TRBV2 with TRBJ1-1; D might be TRBD1 (5 bases). In germline, CDR1 is SNHLY, CDR2 FYNNEI. Trimming pared 7 bases from V and 1 base from J, leaving 10 bases between. This CDR3 region has 13 residues. CDR3 loop: CASMLGGNTEAFF. CDR3 DNA sequence: TGTGCCAGCATGCTCGGGGGGAACACTGAAGCTTTCTTT.

This sequence joins TRBV19 and TRBJ2-7, with 10 bases aligning to TRBD2. This CDR3 is built from 13 residues. V was pared by 4 bases and J by 7 bases, with 4 bases of the junction left unmatched. The V gene's germline CDR1 is LNHDA and CDR2 SQIVND (reference sequence). The CDR3 here is CASSTEAGGEQYF. CDR3 nucleotide sequence: TGTGCCAGTAGTACCGAAGCGGGGGGGGAGCAGTACTTC.

This clone was detected a few times. This chain connects TRBV28 to TRBJ1-5; D possibly corresponds to TRBD1 (6 bases). Trimming removed 4 bases at V and 7 bases at J, with 23 bases between. The CDR3 has 17 amino acids. Germline V gene data show CDR1 as MDHEN and CDR2 as SYDVKM. The DNA of the CDR3 is TGTGCCAGCAGTTCCGGACAGAGGGGGATGGACAGCCAGCCCCAGCATTTT. It yields the protein CASSSGQRGMDSQPQHF.

This sequence joins TRBV4-1 and TRBJ1-5; tentatively, D is TRBD1 (5 bases). V was clipped by 5 bases and J by 0 bases, with 17 bases between them. Germline V gene lookup returns CDR1 MGHRA and CDR2 YSYEKL. CDR3 length: 17 residues. This CDR3 is CASSNEKGVGSNQPQHF. The DNA for the CDR3 is TGCGCCAGCAGCAACGAAAAAGGGGTCGGTAGCAATCAGCCCCAGCATTTT.

The V gene is TRBV7-2, the J gene TRBJ2-3; D is uncertain. The germline V gene has CDR1 SGHTA and CDR2 FQGNSA. V lost 3 bases and J lost 1, with 5 bases in between. The CDR3 loop spans 13 amino acids. The CDR3 nucleotides are TGTGCCAGCAGCTTTCAGCGCACAGATACGCAGTATTTT. Its protein is CASSFQRTDTQYF.

The chain recombines TRBV12-5 with TRBJ2-3; TRBD2 agrees at 12 bases. Losses at the gene ends were 6 bases for V and 9 bases for J; bases not matched to a gene: 7. The CDR3 has 14 residues. Germline assignment: CDR1 LGHNT and CDR2 FRNRAP. CDR3 protein: CASGATSGRGTQYF. DNA of the CDR3: TGTGCTAGTGGGGCGACTAGCGGGAGAGGGACGCAGTATTTT.

This rearrangement joins TRBV10-3 to TRBJ1-4; the D is unclear. The CDR3 runs 13 residues. V lost 3 bases to trimming and J lost 4 bases, with 6 bases between them. CDR1 is ENHRY, CDR2 SYGVKD, per germline. CDR3: CAISDSGNEKLFF. DNA of the CDR3: TGTGCCATCAGTGACAGCGGTAATGAAAAACTGTTTTTT.

The chain employs TRBV19 and TRBJ1-2; D might be TRBD1 (6 bases). CDR1 and CDR2 from the germline V gene are LNHDA and SQIVND (reference sequence). The CDR3 sequence is 14 residues long. V was clipped by 4 bases and J by 8 bases, with 17 bases between them. Here the CDR3 DNA reads TGTGCCAGTAGTAATGGACAGCCTATCTTCGGCTACACCTTC. Its translation: CASSNGQPIFGYTF.

This clone showed up just a few times. The rearrangement links TRBV6-5 to TRBJ2-1; D is uncertain. Germline CDR1 reads MNHEY; CDR2 reads SVGAGI. This CDR3 contains 13 residues. V was cut by 6 bases and J by 4 bases, with 10 bases left in between. Here the CDR3 DNA reads TGTGCCAGCAGCCTAACCTTTTACAATGAGCAGTTCTTC. It translates to CASSLTFYNEQFF.

The chain links TRBV5-1 to TRBJ2-1, with D perhaps matching TRBD1 or TRBD2 (5 bases each). The V gene lost 4 bases and the J gene lost 7 bases, with 24 bases spanning the gap. Germline values: CDR1 SGHRS, CDR2 YFSETQ. The CDR3 length is 17 residues. The CDR3 bases are TGCGCCAGCAGCCTATCGCCGGGACCTGCGACACCTAATGAGCAGTTCTTC. Its translation: CASSLSPGPATPNEQFF.

V usage is TRBV21-1 and J usage is TRBJ2-3; TRBD2, the table's D call, was not compared with the DNA. TRBV21-1 is annotated as a pseudogene. CDR3 length: 19 amino acids. The CDR3 bases are TGTGCCAGCAGCAAAGTGGTTTGGTCTAGCGCCGGTGCGAGAGATACGCAGTATTTT. Translation gives CASSKVVWSSAGARDTQYF.

The CDR3 region has the DNA TGTGCCACCTCGGCCAGGGACGCCATATATTTT. The encoded protein is CATSARDAIYF. The genes are TRBV6-5 and TRBJ1-3; D is possibly TRBD1 (5 bases). The CDR3 is 11 residues long. Germline V gene data show CDR1 as MNHEY and CDR2 as SVGAGI. Trimming took 10 bases from V and 11 from J, leaving 15 bases between them.

The V gene is TRBV7-3, the J gene TRBJ2-1; TRBD2 is a possible D gene (5 bases). This CDR3 spans 18 amino acids. The V and J ends lost 5 bases and 0 bases respectively, with 20 bases between them. Germline CDR1 is SGHTA and CDR2 is FQGTGA. Written as DNA, the CDR3 is TGTGCCAGCAGCCCCCGGGGAGTAGCGCCGAGCTCCTACAATGAGCAGTTCTTC. Translation gives CASSPRGVAPSSYNEQFF.

The chain's CDR3 is CASSLGVLAGYTF. In DNA, the CDR3 is TGTGCCAGCAGCTTGGGTGTCCTAGCCGGCTACACCTTC. The chain is built from TRBV5-6 and TRBJ1-2; D is uncertain. The V and J ends lost 0 bases and 8 bases respectively, with 11 bases between them. The CDR3 length is 13 residues. CDR1 and CDR2 from the germline V gene are SGHDT and YYEEEE.